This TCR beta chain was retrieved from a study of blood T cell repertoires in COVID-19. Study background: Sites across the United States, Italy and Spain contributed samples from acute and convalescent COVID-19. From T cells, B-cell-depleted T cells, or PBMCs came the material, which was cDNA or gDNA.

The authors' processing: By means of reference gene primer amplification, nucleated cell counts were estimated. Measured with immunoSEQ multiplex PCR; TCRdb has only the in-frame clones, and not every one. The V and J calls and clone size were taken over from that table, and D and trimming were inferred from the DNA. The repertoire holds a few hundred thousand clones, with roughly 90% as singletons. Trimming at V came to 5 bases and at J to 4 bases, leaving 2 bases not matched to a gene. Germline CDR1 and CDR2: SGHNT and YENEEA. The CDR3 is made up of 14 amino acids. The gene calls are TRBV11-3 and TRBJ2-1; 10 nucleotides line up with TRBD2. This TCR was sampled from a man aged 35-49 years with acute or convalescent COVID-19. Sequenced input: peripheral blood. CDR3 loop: CASSTSGVYNEQFF. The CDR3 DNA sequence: TGTGCCAGCAGCACTAGCGGGGTATACAATGAGCAGTTCTTC.